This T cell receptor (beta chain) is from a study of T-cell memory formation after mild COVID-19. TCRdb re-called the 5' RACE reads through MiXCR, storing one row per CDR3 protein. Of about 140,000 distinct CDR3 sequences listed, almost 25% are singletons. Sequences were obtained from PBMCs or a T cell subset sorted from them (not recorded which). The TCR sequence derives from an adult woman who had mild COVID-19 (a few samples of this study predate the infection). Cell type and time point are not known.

The CDR3 DNA follows: TGCGCCAGCAGCCATCAGACAGTATACGAGCAGTACTTC. Protein: CASSHQTVYEQYF. The V gene is TRBV4-1, the J gene TRBJ2-7; TRBD1 is a possible D gene (5 bases). The CDR3 loop spans 13 amino acids. In germline, CDR1 is MGHRA, CDR2 YSYEKL. V lost 3 bases to trimming and J lost 4 bases, with 10 bases between them.